One and the same sample provided the 31 T cell receptor beta chains below, sequenced in a study of cytomegalovirus exposure and HLA in healthy donors. It was with 60 Vbeta and 13 Jbeta primers that the PCR ran. Sequencing used immunoSEQ multiplex PCR; TCRdb keeps in-frame clones, though not all of them. The sample shows around 190,000 clones, and around 0.95% sits with its ten largest clones. The sample was PBMCs. These receptors were collected from a woman aged 25 to 39 in good health and CMV-seropositive.

This CDR3 is CASSLSGQGHGELFF. DNA for the CDR3: TGTGCCAGCAGCTTATCCGGACAGGGCCACGGGGAGCTGTTTTTT. The V gene is TRBV7-2, the J gene TRBJ2-2; TRBD1 matches 8 bases. This CDR3 spans 15 amino acids. V was clipped by 2 bases and J by 7 bases; unmatched bases: 6. Germline CDR1 is SGHTA and CDR2 is FQGNSA.

The rearrangement uses TRBV11-3 and TRBJ2-1; D might be TRBD2 (6 bases). CDR1 and CDR2 (germline): SGHNT, YENEEA. V was clipped by 4 bases and J by 10 bases, with 11 bases between them. CDR3 length: 12 amino acids. The CDR3: CASSSRGGEQFF. Here the CDR3 DNA reads TGTGCCAGCAGCTCCCGGGGAGGAGAGCAGTTCTTC.

CDR3 DNA: TGTGCCAGTAGCCGAAGGACAGGGACATTCTCCTACGAGCAGTACTTC. Protein sequence: CASSRRTGTFSYEQYF. This sequence joins TRBV19 and TRBJ2-7, with 8 bases identical to TRBD1. The CDR3 contains 16 residues. The germline CDR1 and CDR2 sequences are LNHDA and SQIVND (reference sequence). The V gene end was trimmed by 6 bases and the J gene end by 0 bases; junction bases not matched to a gene: 10.

The genes are TRBV5-4 and TRBJ2-3; tentatively, D is TRBD2 (6 bases). The V end lost 3 bases, the J end lost 0 bases, and 11 bases lay between the germline ends. This CDR3 is 15 amino acids long. From germline, CDR1 is SGHNT and CDR2 YYREEE (reference sequence). The CDR3 DNA reads TGTGCCAGCAGCTCACCGGGACTCAGCACAGATACGCAGTATTTT. It specifies CASSSPGLSTDTQYF.

V and J are TRBV14 and TRBJ2-5; D is perhaps TRBD1 or TRBD2 (6 bases each). The last part of the DNA fits TRBJ2-7 better; the J call may be wrong. CDR1 and CDR2 from the germline V gene are SGHDN and FVKESK. The length of the CDR3 is 13 residues. The chain's CDR3 is CASSRRGDYEQYF. CDR3 DNA sequence: TGTGCCAGCAGCCGGAGGGGGGACTACGAGCAGTACTTC.

The chain recombines TRBV6-5 with TRBJ1-2; the D gene is possibly TRBD1 (6 bases). The CDR3 spans 15 residues. The germline V gene encodes CDR1 MNHEY and CDR2 SVGAGI. V was clipped by 0 bases and J by 5 bases, with 13 bases between them. CDR3 sequence (DNA): TGTGCCAGCAGTTACTCCGCACGGACAGTTTATGGCTACACCTTC. Translation gives CASSYSARTVYGYTF.

This chain uses TRBV7-9 with TRBJ1-6; D gene unclear. V dropped 4 bases and J dropped 16 bases, with 14 bases sitting between them. This CDR3 is 12 amino acids long. Germline V gene lookup returns CDR1 SEHNR and CDR2 FQNEAQ (reference sequence). CDR3 coding DNA: TGTGCCAGCAGCTGGAATGCAGGCCCGCTCCACTTT. It yields the protein CASSWNAGPLHF.

In nucleotides, the CDR3 is TGTGCCAGCGGTCCAGGGCGGCCCCAGCATTTT. It translates to CASGPGRPQHF. The chain joins TRBV11-2 to TRBJ1-5; tentative D call: TRBD1 (5 bases). The CDR3 has 11 amino acids. V lost 8 bases and J lost 9, with 11 bases in between. Germline CDR1 is SGHAT and CDR2 is FQNNGV. The full variable domain, rest sourced from reference TRBV11-2 and TRBJ1-5, is EAGVAQSPRYKIIEKRQSVAFWCNPISGHATLYWYQQILGQGPKLLIQFQNNGVVDDSQLPKDRFSAERLKGVDSTLKIQPAKLEDSAVYLCASGPGRPQHFGDGTRLSIL.

The rearrangement links TRBV19 to TRBJ2-1; possible D gene TRBD2, 5 bases. The germline CDR1 and CDR2 sequences are LNHDA and SQIVND (reference sequence). This CDR3 has 16 amino acids. V was shortened by 3 bases and J by 5 bases, with 17 bases between the two germline ends. The CDR3 spells CASSIVGPLAHNEQFF. As DNA, the CDR3 is TGTGCCAGTAGTATCGTCGGGCCTCTAGCCCACAATGAGCAGTTCTTC.

V is TRBV4-1 and J is TRBJ2-1; 8 nucleotides match TRBD1. In germline, CDR1 is MGHRA, CDR2 YSYEKL. The CDR3 runs to 19 residues. The J segment lost 2 bases and the V segment lost 3 bases, leaving 15 bases of the junction unmatched. DNA for the CDR3: TGCGCCAGCAGCCACCGCCCGGGACAGGCCGAAAGTCCCTACAATGAGCAGTTCTTC. Amino acid sequence: CASSHRPGQAESPYNEQFF.

The gene calls are TRBV19 and TRBJ1-5, with D maybe TRBD1 (5 bases). The ends were cut back, 3 bases at V and 6 bases at J, with 12 bases in the middle. This CDR3 spans 14 amino acids. From germline, CDR1 is LNHDA and CDR2 SQIVND (reference sequence). The CDR3 loop is CASSMYGGGQPQHF. The CDR3 DNA reads TGTGCCAGTAGTATGTATGGGGGAGGTCAGCCCCAGCATTTT.

The chain joins TRBV19 to TRBJ1-3, with D hard to call. CDR3 length: 12 residues. Trimming shortened V by 6 bases and J by 0 bases, and 3 bases separated the two germline ends. From germline, CDR1 is LNHDA and CDR2 SQIVND (reference sequence). The CDR3 DNA is TGTGCCAGTAGCCTCTCTGGAAACACCATATATTTT. Amino acids: CASSLSGNTIYF.

The rearrangement links TRBV7-6 to TRBJ1-1, with a possible D match to TRBD1 (6 bases). The germline gives CDR1 SGHVS, CDR2 FNYEAQ. V was clipped by 3 bases and J by 1 base, with 12 bases between them. This CDR3 comprises 15 residues. The CDR3 DNA reads TGTGCCAGCAGCTTGGCAGGGGTCAGGAACACTGAAGCTTTCTTT. It translates to CASSLAGVRNTEAFF.

The chain combines TRBV5-1 with TRBJ2-1, with 7 bases fitting TRBD1. CDR1 and CDR2 (germline): SGHRS, YFSETQ. Losses at the gene ends were 3 bases for V and 5 bases for J; bases not matched to a gene: 8. CDR3 length: 15 residues. The CDR3: CASSSTGTRNNEQFF. The CDR3 DNA reads as TGCGCCAGCAGCTCGACAGGGACAAGGAACAATGAGCAGTTCTTC. Variable domain in full (rest from reference TRBV5-1 and TRBJ2-1): KAGVTQTPRYLIKTRGQQVTLSCSPISGHRSVSWYQQTPGQGLQFLFEYFSETQRNKGNFPGRFSGRQFSNSRSEMNVSTLELGDSALYLCASSSTGTRNNEQFFGPGTRLTVL.

This chain connects TRBV6-1 to TRBJ1-1, with 9 bases that match TRBD1. Looked up from germline, CDR1 is MNHNS and CDR2 is SASEGT. The CDR3 spans 13 residues. V was pared by 9 bases and J by 4 bases, with 6 bases of the junction left unmatched. CDR3 nucleotides: TGTGCCAGTATTTGGGACAGGGCCACTGAAGCTTTCTTT. Translation: CASIWDRATEAFF.

The chain carries TRBV4-1 and TRBJ1-4; maybe TRBD1 (5 bases). There are 16 residues in the CDR3. In germline, CDR1 is MGHRA, CDR2 YSYEKL. The V and J ends lost 0 bases and 5 bases respectively, with 13 bases between them. The DNA for the CDR3 is TGCGCCAGCAGCCAAGAAGGCCAGGGCCAAAATGAAAAACTGTTTTTT. Its protein is CASSQEGQGQNEKLFF.

The chain employs TRBV10-3 and TRBJ2-7, with 9 nucleotides matching TRBD2. V was clipped by 4 bases and J by 5 bases; unmatched bases: 6. The CDR3 consists of 14 residues. The germline V gene encodes CDR1 ENHRY and CDR2 SYGVKD. The CDR3 here is CAISGSGRLHEQYF. The CDR3 DNA sequence: TGTGCCATCAGTGGGAGCGGGAGGCTACACGAGCAGTACTTC.

The chain combines TRBV19 with TRBJ1-5; 7 bases agree with TRBD1. This CDR3 is built from 14 residues. The germline gives CDR1 LNHDA, CDR2 SQIVND (reference sequence). Trimming at V came to 7 bases and at J to 7 bases, leaving 10 bases not matched to a gene. DNA for the CDR3: TGTGCCAGTAAAAAACAGGGGAGAAGGCAGCCCCAGCATTTT. Amino acid sequence: CASKKQGRRQPQHF.

The chain is built from TRBV9 and TRBJ1-2; 9 bases align to TRBD1. CDR3 length: 15 amino acids. Germline loops: CDR1 SGDLS, CDR2 YYNGEE. V was clipped by 2 bases and J by 3 bases; unmatched bases: 5. CDR3 coding DNA: TGTGCCAGCAGCGTTCTCGGGACAGGGTACTATGGCTACACCTTC. It is translated as CASSVLGTGYYGYTF.

The CDR3 bases are TGTGCCAGCAGGCCCGAGGGGGTCAGTAATTCACCCCTCCACTTT. The encoded protein is CASRPEGVSNSPLHF. This chain uses TRBV5-5 with TRBJ1-6; weak D call: TRBD1 (6 bases). The CDR3 has 15 amino acids. Between the trimmed V and J ends, which lost 5 bases and 6 bases, there was a span of 15 bases. Germline CDR1 SGHKS, CDR2 YYEKEE (reference sequence).

The V and J genes are TRBV5-1 and TRBJ2-1; 8 positions agree with TRBD1. This CDR3 is built from 14 residues. The germline V gene encodes CDR1 SGHRS and CDR2 YFSETQ. V trimming: 0 bases; J trimming: 9 bases; junction bases outside the gene matches: 5. CDR3 sequence (DNA): TGCGCCAGCAGCTTGGGGCGACAGGGGAGTGAGCAGTTCTTC. Its translation is CASSLGRQGSEQFF.

The gene calls are TRBV9 and TRBJ1-2, with unresolved D. The germline V and J ends were trimmed by 6 bases and 0 bases, with 12 bases remaining between them. CDR3 length: 14 residues. Germline V gene sequence: CDR1 SGDLS, CDR2 YYNGEE. The CDR3 coding sequence is TGTGCCAGCACCAGGATACCGTCTAACTATGGCTACACCTTC. It is translated as CASTRIPSNYGYTF.

The chain has TRBV5-5 and TRBJ1-5; possibly TRBD1 for D (5 bases). This CDR3 is built from 13 residues. Trimming stripped 2 bases from V and 7 bases from J, with 10 bases between. The germline CDR1 and CDR2 sequences are SGHKS and YYEKEE (reference sequence). In DNA, the CDR3 is TGTGCCAGCAGCTTCGGGGGGTTGCAGCCCCAGCATTTT. Encoded protein: CASSFGGLQPQHF.

V gene TRBV5-4 combines with J gene TRBJ2-7; 10 bases are a match to TRBD2. The CDR3 length is 18 residues. V trimming: 3 bases; J trimming: 5 bases; junction bases outside the gene matches: 17. In germline, CDR1 is SGHNT, CDR2 YYREEE (reference sequence). CDR3 coding DNA: TGTGCCAGCAGCTGGAGTGAGGGGGCTAGCGGGAGTTTCGACGAGCAGTACTTC. Its protein is CASSWSEGASGSFDEQYF.

The chain uses TRBV29-1 and TRBJ2-7, with D possibly being TRBD2 (5 bases). Trimming removed 8 bases from V and 4 bases from J, with 12 bases in between. The CDR3 has 11 amino acids. Germline V gene sequence: CDR1 SQVTM, CDR2 ANQGSEA. The CDR3 protein is CSTRSGYEQYF. The CDR3 nucleotides are TGCAGCACGAGGAGCGGTTACGAGCAGTACTTC.

The chain employs TRBV20-1 and TRBJ2-2; no clear D gene. V was clipped by 4 bases and J by 13 bases, with 13 bases between them. The CDR3 is 11 amino acids. Germline V CDR1 and CDR2: DFQATT, SNEGSKA (reference sequence). The CDR3, as DNA: TGCAGTGCTATACCCGTAGCCGGGCTGTTTTTT. As protein: CSAIPVAGLFF.

The V gene is TRBV2, the J gene TRBJ2-2; 9 bases are shared with TRBD1. V trimming: 8 bases; J trimming: 5 bases; junction bases outside the gene matches: 15. Germline V gene sequence: CDR1 SNHLY, CDR2 FYNNEI. The CDR3 has 17 amino acids. CDR3 sequence (DNA): TGTGCCAGCGGTCCAAGTGGACAGGGGAGAAAGACCGGGGAGCTGTTTTTT. Translated: CASGPSGQGRKTGELFF. The full variable domain, with the rest looked up from reference TRBV2 and TRBJ2-2, is EPEVTQTPSHQVTQMGQEVILRCVPISNHLYFYWYRQILGQKVEFLVSFYNNEISEKSEIFDDQFSVERPDGSNFTLKIRSTKLEDSAMYFCASGPSGQGRKTGELFFGEGSRLTVL.

The chain has TRBV6-6 and TRBJ2-7; the match to TRBD1 covers 9 bases. The ends lost 6 bases at V and 4 bases at J; junction bases unmatched: 10. Looked up from germline, CDR1 is MNHNY and CDR2 is SVGAGI (reference sequence). The CDR3 sequence is 15 residues long. The CDR3 bases are TGTGCCAGCAGACCTCGGACAGGGGAAATTTACGAGCAGTACTTC. The encoded protein is CASRPRTGEIYEQYF.

J is TRBJ1-2 and V is TRBV6-1; tentative D call: TRBD1 (6 bases). Trimming pared 7 bases from V and 3 bases from J, leaving 18 bases between. CDR3 length equals 15 residues. CDR1 and CDR2 from the germline V gene are MNHNS and SASEGT. In nucleotides, the CDR3 is TGTGCCAGCACCCCCACAGGGATTAGCCACTATGGCTACACCTTC. Translation gives CASTPTGISHYGYTF.

V and J are TRBV6-1 and TRBJ1-5, with 8 positions matching TRBD1. Germline values: CDR1 MNHNS, CDR2 SASEGT. The CDR3 is made up of 17 amino acids. Losses at the gene ends were 2 bases for V and 5 bases for J; bases not matched to a gene: 11. The CDR3 protein is CASSETPEDRDHQPQHF. CDR3 bases: TGTGCCAGCAGTGAAACTCCCGAGGACAGGGATCATCAGCCCCAGCATTTT.

This chain uses TRBV6-6 with TRBJ2-1, with D tentatively TRBD2 (5 bases). CDR1 MNHNY and CDR2 SVGAGI come from the germline V gene (reference sequence). The CDR3 totals 13 residues. Trimming removed 4 bases from V and 8 bases from J, with 12 bases in between. The CDR3 loop reads CASSSTRVHEQFF. The CDR3 nucleotides read TGTGCCAGCAGTTCAACGAGGGTGCATGAGCAGTTCTTC.